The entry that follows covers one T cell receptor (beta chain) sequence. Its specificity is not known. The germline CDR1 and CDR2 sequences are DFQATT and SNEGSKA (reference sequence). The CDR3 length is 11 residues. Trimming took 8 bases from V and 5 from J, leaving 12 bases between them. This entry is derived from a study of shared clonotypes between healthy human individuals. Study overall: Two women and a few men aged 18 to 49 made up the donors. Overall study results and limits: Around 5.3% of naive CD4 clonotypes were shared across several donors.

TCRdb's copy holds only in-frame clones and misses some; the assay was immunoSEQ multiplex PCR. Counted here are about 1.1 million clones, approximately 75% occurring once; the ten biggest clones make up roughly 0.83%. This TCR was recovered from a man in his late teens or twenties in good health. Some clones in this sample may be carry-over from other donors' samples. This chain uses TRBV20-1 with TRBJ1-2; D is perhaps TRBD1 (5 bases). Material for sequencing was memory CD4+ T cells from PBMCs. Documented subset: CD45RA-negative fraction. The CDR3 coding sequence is TGCAGTTCAACGGGGCGTTATGGCTACACCTTC. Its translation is CSSTGRYGYTF.